This TCR beta chain was found in a study of T cell clusters in autoimmune cytopenias. According to its frequency, this clonotype is medium-sized (0.01 to 0.1%). Each sample's input was 250 ng genomic DNA, roughly 40,000 genome equivalents. TRB was amplified by touch-down multiplex PCR, primer pools A and B combined. Following a re-call of the multiplex PCR reads, TCRdb has one entry per CDR3 protein and lacks DNA. The table for this sample gives about 7,400 distinct CDR3 sequences. The receptor's source is a human donor with an autoimmune cytopenia or autoimmune hepatitis (not recorded which). The source material was peripheral blood.

CDR3 sequence reads: CASSLGGRGNSPLHF. The chain carries TRBV11-2 and TRBJ1-6; the TRBD1 assignment by TCRdb is unverifiable without DNA. Germline V CDR1 and CDR2: SGHAT, FQNNGV. This CDR3 spans 15 amino acids.